This entry concerns a single T cell receptor beta chain. The target of this receptor is not known. Base qualities were left out, and no much larger clone turns up one base away. Whole blood was collected in K2EDTA tubes by collaborating institutions according to the institutions' own protocols. For TCRbeta analysis, collaborators shipped samples in one of three forms: frozen whole blood, isolated PBMCs, or DNA extracted from either of those sample types. The sample comes from a study of blood T cell repertoires in COVID-19 (dated by TCRdb to the early 2020s). Regarding the research as a whole: Collaborator samples came from the United States, Italy and Spain and covered acute and convalescent phases of COVID-19. A freely available public database, intended as a resource for researchers studying the immune response to SARS-CoV-2, is where the repertoires were released. The samples were drawn from two sources: the first 160 participants of the ongoing ImmuneRACE study, and 1,254 subjects contributed by 6 global collaborators. Sample metadata almost always included a de-identified subject ID, COVID-19 status, age in years and sex. Where available, HLA class I and class II types were obtained from metadata supplied by the sample provider rather than from assay-based typing. Deeply sampled blood TCRbeta repertoires from subjects exposed to, actively infected with, or recovered from COVID-19 were included in the dataset. The material from the prospective study consisted of cDNA or gDNA derived from T cells, B-cell-depleted T cells, or PBMCs. Overall study results and their limits: How much clinical and demographic metadata was included differed by source and by participant, and the metadata was provided uncurated.

The germline V gene (reference sequence) gives CDR1 as LGHDT and CDR2 as YNNKEL. V is shortened by 1 base, J by 0 bases, and the region joining them spans 8 bases. The CDR3 contains 15 residues, cysteine and phenylalanine counted. Only the CDR3 region is kept as DNA, spanning 45 bases read in frame from base 1. The immunoSEQ Assay, a bias-controlled multiplex PCR, was used to amplify TCRbeta CDR3 regions from genomic DNA. The paper's data handling went like this. The number of nucleated cells in each sample was estimated from the amplification of reference gene primers within the assay. To quantify the absolute abundance of each unique TCRbeta CDR3 rearrangement, sequence reads were collapsed and filtered. Productive Simpson clonality was computed per sample as the square root of Simpson's diversity index over productive rearrangements. TCRdb obtained this table from immuneACCESS and retained in-frame rearrangements with V and J assigned. These tables miss some clones; where compared with another copy, unresolved V genes account for less than half of the shortfall, and the remainder is unexplained. V and J calls and clone size come straight from that table; D and trimming were deduced from the DNA. Present in this sample are over 45,000 clones, over 70% of which were seen just once. The top ten constitute about 5.2% of the sample.

This chain joins TRBV3-1 (or the pseudogene TRBV3-2) to TRBJ2-3; confidence is insufficient to name the D gene. This sequence originates from a human donor in a cohort sampled during active COVID-19. Sequenced input: peripheral blood. The DNA sequence is given as TGTGCCAGCAGCCAAGGTGTGACTAGCACAGATACGCAGTATTTT. Its coded protein is CASSQGVTSTDTQYF.